What follows is one T cell receptor (beta chain) and its context. Its antigen remains undetermined. No base-level quality is on record; no much larger clone is a single base apart. The entire isolated RNA was reverse transcribed using the High Capacity cDNA Reverse Transcription Kit, and thus expressed TCRB transcripts were sequenced. Deep immunoSEQ sequencing was applied to naive, central memory and regulatory T cell samples, giving an average of about 3.4 million total reads per sample. Sorted cells were lysed in RLT buffer, and RNA was extracted using DNase-treated RNeasy Micro or Mini kits according to cell number. To prevent cross-contamination, each cell subset was processed individually, whereas patient and healthy donor samples were processed jointly. The immunoSEQ multiplex PCR was used to amplify TCRB sequences from cDNA, generating 87-bp fragments that spanned the CDR3 region. Sequencing of the amplicons was performed on the Illumina HiSeq platform. As for the original processing: Synthetic template baselines were used to correct PCR bias computationally, reads within Hamming distance 2 were collapsed together, and singletons that could not be merged were discarded. Reads were aligned against IMGT to assign V, D and J genes, CDR3 length and insertions or deletions at six rearrangement sites. Within each subset, clonotype counts were normalized to sorted cell number, and only after that were true diversity and Gini coefficients computed with the tcR R package. Repertoire sharing was quantified using the overlap coefficient calculated on TCRB nucleotide sequences. TCRdb took over this immuneACCESS table, retaining in-frame rearrangements with V and J assigned. Such tables are incomplete; in checked studies, under half of the missing clones stem from an unresolved V gene, and the remainder is unexplained. V and J calls and clone size are given by that table; D and trimming were obtained from the DNA. The table for this sample lists under 250,000 clones; about 25% of them were counted only once. The ten largest clones take up under 5% of the sample.

Each donor gave one peripheral blood draw, about 100 mL on average, collected into heparinised tubes. A BD FACSAria II and a panel including CD45RO, CCR7, CD25, CD127, CD95 and CD27 were used to sort naive, central memory, regulatory and stem cell-like memory CD4+ T cells. Purity was above 95% for every sorted population. Right away, PBMCs were isolated by Lymphoprep density gradient centrifugation and were stained directly, with no culture step. So that batch effects would be minimized, each experiment stained and sorted samples in pairs, pairing one healthy donor with one patient. Trimming leaves V shorter by 4 bases and J shorter by 1 base, with the junction holding 10 bases beyond the gene matches. In the germline V gene, CDR1 corresponds to SGDLS and CDR2 to YYNGEE. Inclusive of the bounding cysteine and phenylalanine, the CDR3 is 17 residues long. Solely the CDR3 DNA is kept, with 51 bases framed from the first base.

The source of the sample is a study of beta chain features in type 1 diabetes (dated by TCRdb to the late 2010s). Turning to the overall study: No differences in mean age, gender distribution, total cell number or subset yield were found between patients and healthy donors. Regulatory and stem cell-like memory subsets were obtained from only 8 patients and roughly eight healthy donors, while naive and central memory subsets were obtained from all 30 or so donors. The study compared the TCRB repertoires of sorted circulating CD4+ T cell subsets in recently diagnosed type 1 diabetes patients with those in matched healthy donors. A total of approximately 99,000,000 sorted cells were examined across all samples, and RNA yield correlated strongly with the number of cells per subset. Study-level results and caveats: The naive, central memory and regulatory TCRB repertoires appeared to resemble one another more closely among patients than among healthy donors. Patients with type 1 diabetes made fewer insertions and deleted more nucleotides at VDJ recombination sites, implying thymic rearrangement abnormalities. Because cDNA was sequenced instead of genomic DNA, activated cells with high expression could be over-represented, although the groups did not differ in activation or CD3 levels. Shorter templates might have been favored by PCR, but patient and control samples were amplified and corrected together, so both groups would have been affected equally by any skew. In all four CD4+ subsets, TCRB CDR3 length was moderately but significantly shorter in type 1 diabetes patients. HLA sub-analyses involved small numbers of individuals, so any influence of HLA type on TCRB rearrangement remained unresolved.

Sequences were obtained from central memory CD4+ T cells from blood. The sequence was collected from a man younger than 40 in good health. The rearrangement joined TRBV9 to TRBJ2-1, with 8 middle bases fitting TRBD1. The encoded CDR3 is CASSPRSGTGSYNEQFF. The DNA sequence is given as TGTGCCAGCAGCCCCCGTTCCGGGACAGGATCCTACAATGAGCAGTTCTTC.